Presented here are 25 T cell receptor beta chains from one specimen sequenced in a study of blood T cell repertoires in COVID-19. Repertoires were generated with immunoSEQ multiplex PCR, while TCRdb's copy carries only in-frame clones and drops some. The data show more than 150,000 clones, with around 80% seen just once and 14% held by the top ten. The sample consisted of PBMCs or T cells enriched from blood (not recorded which). These receptor sequences come from a man aged 60-69 years who had been exposed to COVID-19.

V is TRBV29-1 and J is TRBJ2-5; maybe TRBD2 (7 bases). CDR3 size: 13 residues. V was cut by 4 bases and J by 2 bases, with 11 bases left in between. CDR1 and CDR2 (germline): SQVTM, ANQGSEA. The CDR3 sequence: CSVVRGGQETQYF. The CDR3 bases are TGCAGCGTTGTCAGGGGAGGGCAAGAGACCCAGTACTTC.

This clone was recorded at least ten times. This sequence joins TRBV27 and TRBJ2-7; 8 nucleotides match TRBD2. CDR3 length: 13 residues. Unmatched junction bases numbered 4, after V lost 6 bases and J lost 3 bases. Germline CDR1 MNHEY, CDR2 SMNVEV (reference sequence). The CDR3 DNA reads as TGTGCCAGCAGAGTAGCGGGAAACTACGAGCAGTACTTC. This sequence encodes CASRVAGNYEQYF.

V and J are TRBV9 and TRBJ2-3, with TRBD1 matching over 9 bases. From germline, CDR1 is SGDLS and CDR2 YYNGEE. Losses at the gene ends were 2 bases for V and 5 bases for J; bases not matched to a gene: 3. The CDR3 is 14 amino acids. CDR3 in amino acids: CASSVRTGEDTQYF. Written as DNA, the CDR3 is TGTGCCAGCAGCGTCCGGACAGGGGAAGATACGCAGTATTTT.

This rearrangement joins TRBV7-7 to TRBJ2-3; D remains ambiguous. V was clipped by 0 bases and J by 2 bases, with 6 bases between them. Looked up from germline, CDR1 is SSHAT and CDR2 is FNYEAQ (reference sequence). The CDR3 has 14 residues. DNA for the CDR3: TGTGCCAGCAGCTTAGCCAGGCACACAGATACGCAGTATTTT. Protein: CASSLARHTDTQYF.

The chain joins TRBV11-2 to TRBJ1-1; 11 bases fit TRBD1. This CDR3 spans 15 amino acids. Losses at the gene ends were 3 bases for V and 4 bases for J; bases not matched to a gene: 4. Germline assignment: CDR1 SGHAT and CDR2 FQNNGV. The CDR3 here is CASSLRGTGGTEAFF. CDR3 coding DNA: TGTGCCAGCAGCTTGCGGGGGACAGGGGGCACTGAAGCTTTCTTT.

V and J are TRBV7-8 and TRBJ2-1, with 10 bases fitting TRBD2. There are 18 residues in the CDR3. CDR1 is SGHVS, CDR2 FQNEAQ, per germline. Losses at the gene ends were 2 bases for V and 4 bases for J; bases not matched to a gene: 11. CDR3 residues: CASSLIGGGLASYNEQFF. The CDR3 bases are TGTGCCAGCAGCTTAATAGGAGGGGGACTAGCGAGTTACAATGAGCAGTTCTTC.

This chain links TRBV11-2 with TRBJ1-1; D gene unclear. Trimming pared 0 bases from V and 1 base from J, leaving 3 bases between. CDR3 length: 13 amino acids. The V gene's germline CDR1 is SGHAT and CDR2 FQNNGV. This CDR3 reads CASSLEQNTEAFF. CDR3 bases: TGTGCCAGCAGCTTAGAACAGAACACTGAAGCTTTCTTT.

V is TRBV3-1 (or the pseudogene TRBV3-2) and J is TRBJ1-5, with 8 bases lining up with TRBD1. Trimming removed 2 bases from V and 4 bases from J; junction bases left unmatched: 1. The length of the CDR3 is 14 residues. The germline gives CDR1 LGHDT, CDR2 YNNKEL (reference sequence). CDR3 bases: TGTGCCAGCAGCCAACAGGGGGCAAATCAGCCCCAGCATTTT. Translation: CASSQQGANQPQHF.

The chain recombines TRBV3-1 (or the pseudogene TRBV3-2) with TRBJ2-1; 14 bases are shared with TRBD2. V trimming: 0 bases; J trimming: 7 bases; junction bases outside the gene matches: 5. CDR3 length: 17 residues. Germline V gene data show CDR1 as LGHDT and CDR2 as YNNKEL (reference sequence). In nucleotides, the CDR3 is TGTGCCAGCAGCCAAGAGCGGGGACTAGCGGGAGATAATGAGCAGTTCTTC. The encoded protein is CASSQERGLAGDNEQFF.

This chain connects TRBV6-4 to TRBJ2-1, with 9 bases matching TRBD1. CDR3 size: 15 residues. The germline V gene encodes CDR1 MRHNA and CDR2 SNTAGT. V was pared by 2 bases and J by 3 bases, with 2 bases of the junction left unmatched. The DNA of the CDR3 is TGTGCCAGCAGTGACCGGACAGGGGTCTACAATGAGCAGTTCTTC. Translation gives CASSDRTGVYNEQFF.

The J gene is TRBJ1-5, the V gene TRBV28; 7 bases are shared with TRBD1. Germline assignment: CDR1 MDHEN and CDR2 SYDVKM. The ends lost 5 bases at V and 3 bases at J; junction bases unmatched: 7. This CDR3 is 15 amino acids long. DNA for the CDR3: TGTGCCAGCAGTATACAGGGGTTACACAATCAGCCCCAGCATTTT. This encodes CASSIQGLHNQPQHF.

This chain links TRBV28 with TRBJ2-7; D possibly corresponds to TRBD2 (7 bases). Germline lookup yields CDR1 MDHEN and CDR2 SYDVKM. V was pared by 6 bases and J by 4 bases, with 19 bases between. The CDR3 loop spans 15 amino acids. CDR3 protein: CASSRGEGVVYEQYF. As DNA, the CDR3 is TGTGCCAGCAGCCGGGGGGAGGGGGTTGTGTACGAGCAGTACTTC.

V usage is TRBV6-4 and J usage is TRBJ2-1; D is possibly TRBD2 (6 bases). The CDR3 sequence is 15 residues long. Trimming removed 3 bases at V and 2 bases at J, with 11 bases between. Germline V lookup: CDR1 MRHNA, CDR2 SNTAGT. The CDR3 coding sequence is TGTGCCAGCAGTGAGGCTAGCGAGGCCTACAATGAGCAGTTCTTC. Translated, it gives CASSEASEAYNEQFF.

V and J are TRBV27 and TRBJ2-7, with D perhaps TRBD2 (7 bases). Per germline, CDR1 MNHEY and CDR2 SMNVEV (reference sequence). This CDR3 is built from 14 residues. The germline V and J ends were trimmed by 7 bases and 6 bases, with 19 bases remaining between them. CDR3 region: CASKGGLSTGEQYF. The CDR3 DNA reads TGTGCCAGCAAGGGGGGGCTTTCGACGGGCGAGCAGTACTTC.

This clone was counted only a few times. Other DNA sequences in the sample encode the same CDR3. CDR3 DNA: TGTGCCAGCAGTTTCAGGGGGAACACTGAAGCTTTCTTT. This encodes CASSFRGNTEAFF. This rearrangement joins TRBV27 to TRBJ1-1; tentatively, D is TRBD1 (6 bases). The CDR3 has 13 residues. V shed 3 bases and J shed 1 base, with 6 bases lying between them. Germline lookup yields CDR1 MNHEY and CDR2 SMNVEV (reference sequence).

V and J are TRBV21-1 and TRBJ1-2; the table calls TRBD1, which could not be checked here. TRBV21-1 corresponds to a pseudogene. The CDR3 consists of 12 residues. The DNA for the CDR3 is TGTGCCAGCAGTACCCATCAAGGACAGCTACCCTTC. Its translation is CASSTHQGQLPF.

V and J are TRBV30 and TRBJ1-1; 8 nucleotides line up with TRBD1. Trimming at V came to 3 bases and at J to 1 base, leaving 1 base not matched to a gene. CDR1 is GTSNPN, CDR2 SVGIG, per germline (reference sequence). CDR3 size: 13 residues. The CDR3 coding sequence is TGTGCCTGGAGCGACAGGGGGAACACTGAAGCTTTCTTT. It yields the protein CAWSDRGNTEAFF.

V is TRBV5-8 and J is TRBJ2-1; 8 positions match TRBD2. Germline loops: CDR1 SGHTS, CDR2 YDEGEE. The V and J ends lost 4 bases and 0 bases, in that order; junction bases with no gene match: 3. CDR3 length equals 15 residues. The chain's CDR3 is CASSRLASSYNEQFF. The CDR3 coding sequence is TGTGCCAGCAGCAGACTAGCGTCCTCCTACAATGAGCAGTTCTTC.

This chain joins TRBV27 and TRBJ1-5; 10 bases line up with TRBD1. The V and J ends lost 7 bases and 6 bases, in that order; junction bases with no gene match: 12. Germline-derived CDR1 and CDR2 are MNHEY and SMNVEV (reference sequence). The CDR3 has 16 residues. CDR3: CASIEPGTGESQPQHF. The CDR3 DNA is TGTGCCAGCATCGAACCCGGGACAGGGGAGAGTCAGCCCCAGCATTTT.

The sample holds one count of this clone. V is TRBV28 and J is TRBJ1-5; 7 nucleotides match TRBD1. The V gene end was trimmed by 8 bases and the J gene end by 0 bases; junction bases not matched to a gene: 4. The CDR3 length is 14 residues. Germline loops: CDR1 MDHEN, CDR2 SYDVKM. CDR3 loop: CASRTGDSNQPQHF. As DNA, the CDR3 is TGTGCCAGCCGAACAGGGGATAGCAATCAGCCCCAGCATTTT. Complete variable domain (other parts from reference TRBV28 and TRBJ1-5): DVKVTQSSRYLVKRTGEKVFLECVQDMDHENMFWYRQDPGLGLRLIYFSYDVKMKEKGDIPEGYSVSREKKERFSLILESASTNQTSMYLCASRTGDSNQPQHFGDGTRLSIL.

V and J are TRBV9 and TRBJ2-2; 10 bases map to TRBD2. Losses at the gene ends were 0 bases for V and 8 bases for J; bases not matched to a gene: 4. The CDR3 is made up of 15 amino acids. The germline gives CDR1 SGDLS, CDR2 YYNGEE. The CDR3 nucleotides are TGTGCCAGCAGCGTAGCTAGCGGGAGCTTGGGGGAGCTGTTTTTT. Amino acids: CASSVASGSLGELFF.

This sequence joins TRBV19 and TRBJ1-1, with 8 bases lining up with TRBD1. CDR3 size: 14 residues. The ends lost 4 bases at V and 6 bases at J; junction bases unmatched: 7. Per the germline V gene, CDR1 is LNHDA and CDR2 is SQIVND (reference sequence). The CDR3 spells CASSTQGQVAEAFF. The CDR3 nucleotides are TGTGCCAGTAGTACCCAGGGACAGGTAGCTGAAGCTTTCTTT. Filled out from reference TRBV19 and TRBJ1-1, the complete variable domain reads DGGITQSPKYLFRKEGQNVTLSCEQNLNHDAMYWYRQDPGQGLRLIYYSQIVNDFQKGDIAEGYSVSREKKESFPLTVTSAQKNPTAFYLCASSTQGQVAEAFFGQGTRLTVV.

The V and J genes are TRBV11-1 and TRBJ2-3; 8 bases line up with TRBD1. Per germline, CDR1 SGHAT and CDR2 FQDESV (reference sequence). CDR3 length: 16 residues. V lost 5 bases and J lost 1; bases outside the gene matches: 8. The CDR3 is CASSPGTGLGTDTQYF. As DNA, the CDR3 is TGTGCCAGCAGCCCAGGGACAGGCCTCGGCACAGATACGCAGTATTTT.

This clone was seen more than once but under ten times. V is TRBV19 and J is TRBJ1-2; D is unclear. CDR3 length equals 13 residues. Germline CDR1 LNHDA, CDR2 SQIVND (reference sequence). V dropped 7 bases and J dropped 1 base, with 10 bases sitting between them. This CDR3 is CASISRLNYGYTF. DNA of the CDR3: TGTGCCAGTATATCTCGTCTTAACTATGGCTACACCTTC.

The J gene is TRBJ2-3, the V gene TRBV7-9, with TRBD2 identical over 8 bases. Unmatched junction bases numbered 4, after V lost 3 bases and J lost 5 bases. The CDR3 contains 14 residues. CDR1 and CDR2 (germline): SEHNR, FQNEAQ (reference sequence). The CDR3 spells CASSFGTSLDTQYF. CDR3 bases: TGTGCCAGCAGCTTCGGGACTAGTTTAGATACGCAGTATTTT.